This T cell receptor beta chain was found in a study of T cell responses to AZD1222 COVID-19 vaccine. Overall study findings and caveats: Epitopes outside B.1.351 and B.1.1.7 mutated regions reportedly drew nearly half of spike TCRs. Donors, mostly white British, included more females; clonal diversity was possibly underestimated. A rise in Spike-specific TCR breadth and depth followed two AZD1222 doses. Repertoires were obtained only post-peak T cell response.

Regarding this clone: What it recognizes is unknown.

Clones were read by immunoSEQ multiplex PCR, and TCRdb kept only the in-frame ones, dropping some. Among some 150,000 clones listed, around nine tenths were seen once. CDR3 length: 17 amino acids. After removal of 4 bases from V and 0 bases from J, the junction contained 12 bases not matched to a gene. Sample: peripheral blood, taken 28 days after the second AZD1222 dose. The TCR was taken from an adult who received the AZD1222 COVID-19 vaccine. V gene TRBV23-1 combines with J gene TRBJ2-7; 7 positions agree with TRBD1. TRBV23-1 is classed as an ORF, of uncertain function. In DNA, the CDR3 is TGCGCCAGCAGTCCCATAAGGGGACAGCACTGCTCCTACGAGCAGTACTTC. Residues: CASSPIRGQHCSYEQYF.